This T cell receptor (beta chain) was sequenced for a study of blood T cell repertoires in COVID-19. Across the study: Nucleic acid was either cDNA or gDNA, and it came from T cells, B-cell-depleted T cells, or PBMCs.

This clone has a single count. As processed by the authors: Reference gene primer amplification gave estimated nucleated cell counts. Profiling relied on immunoSEQ multiplex PCR, and the TCRdb table lists in-frame clones only, not all of them. Clone size and V and J calls were adopted from that table, with D and trimming inferred from the DNA. The repertoire includes more than 200,000 clones, roughly 83% of them detected once, and around 30% sits in the top ten. Looked up from germline, CDR1 is MNHGY and CDR2 is SAAAGT. The CDR3 runs to 16 residues. The V and J ends lost 7 bases and 5 bases respectively, with 23 bases between them.

Sequencing input: peripheral blood. J is TRBJ1-2 and V is TRBV6-8; weak D call: TRBD1 (6 bases). The receptor was isolated from a man between 40 and 49 years old with acute or convalescent COVID-19. The CDR3: CASTLSRGGPLYGYTF. As DNA, the CDR3 is TGTGCCAGCACCCTCTCTAGGGGGGGCCCTCTATATGGCTACACCTTC.